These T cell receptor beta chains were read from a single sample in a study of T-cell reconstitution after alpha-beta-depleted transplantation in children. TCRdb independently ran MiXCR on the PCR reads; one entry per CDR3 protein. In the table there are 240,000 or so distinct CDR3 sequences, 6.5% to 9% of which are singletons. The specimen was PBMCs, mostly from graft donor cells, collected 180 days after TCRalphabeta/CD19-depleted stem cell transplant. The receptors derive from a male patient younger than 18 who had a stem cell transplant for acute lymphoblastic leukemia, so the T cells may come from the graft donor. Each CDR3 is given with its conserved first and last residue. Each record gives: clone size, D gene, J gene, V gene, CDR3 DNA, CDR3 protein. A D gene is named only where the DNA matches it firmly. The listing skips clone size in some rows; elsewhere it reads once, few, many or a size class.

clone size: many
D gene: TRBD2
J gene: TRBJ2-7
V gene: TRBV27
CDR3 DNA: TGTGCCAGCAGTTTTACTAGCGGCCTCTACGAGCAGTACTTC
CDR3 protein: CASSFTSGLYEQYF

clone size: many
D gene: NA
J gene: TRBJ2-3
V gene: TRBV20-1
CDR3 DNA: TGCAGTGCTCCCCGGACCGACCCAGATACGCAGTATTTT
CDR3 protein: CSAPRTDPDTQYF

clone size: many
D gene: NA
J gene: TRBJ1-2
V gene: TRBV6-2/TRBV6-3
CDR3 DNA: TGTGCCAGCAGTTACTCCCAGGCGGACTATGGCTACACCTTC
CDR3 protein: CASSYSQADYGYTF

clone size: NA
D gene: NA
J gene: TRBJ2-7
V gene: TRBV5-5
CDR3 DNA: TGTGCCAGCAGCTTGGGGACGAAGTTAAGCAAACTCTACGAGCAGTACTTC
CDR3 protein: CASSLGTKLSKLYEQYF

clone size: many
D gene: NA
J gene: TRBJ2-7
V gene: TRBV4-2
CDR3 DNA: TGTGCCAGCAGCCGAAGGGACGGATCCTACGAGCAGTACTTC
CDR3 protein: CASSRRDGSYEQYF

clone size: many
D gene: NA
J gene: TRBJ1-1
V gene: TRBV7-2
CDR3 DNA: TGTGCCAGCAGATTCAGGGGTAACACTGAAGCTTTCTTT
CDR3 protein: CASRFRGNTEAFF

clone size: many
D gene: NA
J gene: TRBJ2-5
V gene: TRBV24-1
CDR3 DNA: TGTGCCACCAGCGACCCGGGAAAGAGCAAGACCCAGTACTTC
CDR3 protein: CATSDPGKSKTQYF

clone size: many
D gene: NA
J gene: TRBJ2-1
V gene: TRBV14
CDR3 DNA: TGTGCCAGCAGCCCCCACCCCCCTGGTGAGCAGTTCTTC
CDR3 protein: CASSPHPPGEQFF

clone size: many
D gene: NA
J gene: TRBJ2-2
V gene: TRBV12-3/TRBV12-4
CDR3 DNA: TGTGCCAGCAGTTTAAGGTGGACCGGGGAGCTGTTTTTT
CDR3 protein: CASSLRWTGELFF

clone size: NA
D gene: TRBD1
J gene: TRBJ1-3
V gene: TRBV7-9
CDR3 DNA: TGTGCCAGCAGCAAACAGGGGGCAGGAAACACCATATATTTT
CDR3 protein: CASSKQGAGNTIYF

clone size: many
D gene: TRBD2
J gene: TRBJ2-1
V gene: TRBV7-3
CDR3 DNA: TGTGCCAGCAGCTCGGGACTAGTAATTTACAATGAGCAGTTCTTC
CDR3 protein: CASSSGLVIYNEQFF